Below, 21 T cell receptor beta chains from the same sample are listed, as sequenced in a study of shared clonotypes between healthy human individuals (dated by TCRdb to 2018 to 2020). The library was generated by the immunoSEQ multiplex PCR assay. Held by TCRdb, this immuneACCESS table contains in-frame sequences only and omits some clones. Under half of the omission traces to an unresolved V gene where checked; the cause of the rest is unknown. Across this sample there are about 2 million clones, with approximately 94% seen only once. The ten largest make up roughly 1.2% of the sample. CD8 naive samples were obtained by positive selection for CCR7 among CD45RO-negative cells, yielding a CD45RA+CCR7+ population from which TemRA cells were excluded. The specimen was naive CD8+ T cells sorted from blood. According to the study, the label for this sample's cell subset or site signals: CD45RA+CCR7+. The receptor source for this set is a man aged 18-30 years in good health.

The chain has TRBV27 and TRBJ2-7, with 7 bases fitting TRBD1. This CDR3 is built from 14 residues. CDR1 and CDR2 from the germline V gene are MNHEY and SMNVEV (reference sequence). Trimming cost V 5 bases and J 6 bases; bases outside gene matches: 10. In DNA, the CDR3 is TGTGCCAGCAGTCAAGGGGGCGCCCCGGGCGAGCAGTACTTC. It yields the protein CASSQGGAPGEQYF.

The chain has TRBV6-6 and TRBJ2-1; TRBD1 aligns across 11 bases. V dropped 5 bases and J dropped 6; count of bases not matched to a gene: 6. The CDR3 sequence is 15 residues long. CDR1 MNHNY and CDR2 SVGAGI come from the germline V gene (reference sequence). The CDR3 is CASSIVGTGGNEQFF. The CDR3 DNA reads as TGTGCCAGCAGTATAGTTGGGACAGGGGGCAATGAGCAGTTCTTC.

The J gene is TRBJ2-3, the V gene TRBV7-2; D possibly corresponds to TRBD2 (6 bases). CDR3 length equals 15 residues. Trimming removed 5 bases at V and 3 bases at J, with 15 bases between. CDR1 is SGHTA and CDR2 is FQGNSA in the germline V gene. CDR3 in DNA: TGTGCCAGCAGCGGAGGGGTCCCCCGGACAGATACGCAGTATTTT. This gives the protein CASSGGVPRTDTQYF.

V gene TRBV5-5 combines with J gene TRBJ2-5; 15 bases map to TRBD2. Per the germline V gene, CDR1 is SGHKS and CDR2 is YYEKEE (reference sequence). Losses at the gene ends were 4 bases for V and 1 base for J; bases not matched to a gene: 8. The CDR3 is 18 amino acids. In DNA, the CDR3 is TGTGCCAGCAGCGGACTAGCGGGGGGGCCCCTTATCCAAGAGACCCAGTACTTC. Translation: CASSGLAGGPLIQETQYF.

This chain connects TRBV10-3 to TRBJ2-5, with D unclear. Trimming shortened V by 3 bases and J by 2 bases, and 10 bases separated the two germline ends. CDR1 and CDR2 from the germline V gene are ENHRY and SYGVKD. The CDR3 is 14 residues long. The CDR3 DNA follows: TGTGCCATCAGTGATGGTGAGGAACAAGAGACCCAGTACTTC. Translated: CAISDGEEQETQYF.

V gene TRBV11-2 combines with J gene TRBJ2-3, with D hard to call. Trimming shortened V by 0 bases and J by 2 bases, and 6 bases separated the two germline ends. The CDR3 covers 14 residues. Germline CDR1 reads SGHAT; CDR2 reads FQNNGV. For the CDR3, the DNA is TGTGCCAGCAGCTTAGAAACTACCACAGATACGCAGTATTTT. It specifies CASSLETTTDTQYF.

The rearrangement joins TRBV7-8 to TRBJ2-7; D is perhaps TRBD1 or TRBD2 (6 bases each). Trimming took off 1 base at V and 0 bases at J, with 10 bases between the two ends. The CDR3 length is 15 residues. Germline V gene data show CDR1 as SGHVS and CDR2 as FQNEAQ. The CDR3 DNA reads TGTGCCAGCAGCTTAGGGAGGGGGTCCTCCTACGAGCAGTACTTC. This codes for CASSLGRGSSYEQYF.

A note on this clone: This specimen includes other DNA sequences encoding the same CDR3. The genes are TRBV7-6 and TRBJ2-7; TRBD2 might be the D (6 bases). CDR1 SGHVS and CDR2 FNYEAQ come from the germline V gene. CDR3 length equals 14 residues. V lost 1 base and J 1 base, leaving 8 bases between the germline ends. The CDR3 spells CASSLGGTSYEQYF. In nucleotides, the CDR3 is TGTGCCAGCAGCTTAGGTGGGACTTCCTACGAGCAGTACTTC.

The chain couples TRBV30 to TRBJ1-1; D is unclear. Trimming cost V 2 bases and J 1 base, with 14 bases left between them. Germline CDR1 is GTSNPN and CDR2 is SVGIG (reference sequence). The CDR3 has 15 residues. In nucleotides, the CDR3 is TGTGCCTGGAGTTGGATGGGATCGTCGAACACTGAAGCTTTCTTT. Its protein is CAWSWMGSSNTEAFF.

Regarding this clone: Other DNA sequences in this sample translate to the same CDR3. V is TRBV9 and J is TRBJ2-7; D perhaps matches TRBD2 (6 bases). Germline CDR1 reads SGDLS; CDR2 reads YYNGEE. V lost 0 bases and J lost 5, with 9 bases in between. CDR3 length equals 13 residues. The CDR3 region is CASSVGGEDEQYF. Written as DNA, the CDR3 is TGTGCCAGCAGCGTAGGGGGGGAAGACGAGCAGTACTTC.

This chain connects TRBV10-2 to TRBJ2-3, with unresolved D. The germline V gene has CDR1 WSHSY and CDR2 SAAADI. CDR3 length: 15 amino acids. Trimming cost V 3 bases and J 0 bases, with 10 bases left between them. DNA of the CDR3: TGCGCCAGCAGTGACATTAGCCTTAGCACAGATACGCAGTATTTT. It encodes CASSDISLSTDTQYF.

The DNA for the CDR3 is TGTGCCAGCAGCGCCCGGACTAGTTCCGAAGAGACCCAGTACTTC. As protein: CASSARTSSEETQYF. This chain links TRBV9 with TRBJ2-5, with 7 bases fitting TRBD2. V lost 3 bases and J lost 3; bases outside the gene matches: 8. Germline V gene sequence: CDR1 SGDLS, CDR2 YYNGEE. The CDR3 loop spans 15 amino acids.

The CDR3 is CASSIAASGFLQFF. CDR3 DNA sequence: TGTGCCAGTAGTATAGCGGCTAGCGGCTTTTTGCAGTTCTTC. V is TRBV19 and J is TRBJ2-1, with 7 nucleotides matching TRBD2. The CDR3 spans 14 residues. V was pared by 1 base and J by 12 bases, with 9 bases of the junction left unmatched. CDR1 is LNHDA, CDR2 SQIVND, per germline (reference sequence).

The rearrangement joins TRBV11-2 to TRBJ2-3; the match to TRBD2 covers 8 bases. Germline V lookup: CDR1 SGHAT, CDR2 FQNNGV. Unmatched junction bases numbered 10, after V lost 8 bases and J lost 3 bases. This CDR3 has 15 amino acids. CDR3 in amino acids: CASRARGGPTDTQYF. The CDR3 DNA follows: TGTGCCAGCCGCGCCCGGGGGGGCCCGACAGATACGCAGTATTTT.

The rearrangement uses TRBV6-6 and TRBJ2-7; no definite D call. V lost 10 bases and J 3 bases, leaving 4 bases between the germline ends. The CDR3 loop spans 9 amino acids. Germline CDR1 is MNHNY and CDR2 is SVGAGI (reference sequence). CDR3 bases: TGTGCCATGGACTACGAGCAGTACTTC. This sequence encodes CAMDYEQYF.

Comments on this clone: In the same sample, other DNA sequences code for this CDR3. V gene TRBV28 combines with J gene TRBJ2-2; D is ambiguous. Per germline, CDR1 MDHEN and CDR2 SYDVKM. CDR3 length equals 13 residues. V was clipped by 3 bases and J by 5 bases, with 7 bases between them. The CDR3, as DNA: TGTGCCAGCAGTTTTGCCGGGACCGGGGAGCTGTTTTTT. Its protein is CASSFAGTGELFF.

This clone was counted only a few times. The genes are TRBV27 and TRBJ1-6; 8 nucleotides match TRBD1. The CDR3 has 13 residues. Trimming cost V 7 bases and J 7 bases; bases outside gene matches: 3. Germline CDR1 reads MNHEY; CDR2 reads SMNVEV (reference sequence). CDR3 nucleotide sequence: TGTGCCAGCAAACAGGGGGGCAATTCACCCCTCCACTTT. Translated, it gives CASKQGGNSPLHF.

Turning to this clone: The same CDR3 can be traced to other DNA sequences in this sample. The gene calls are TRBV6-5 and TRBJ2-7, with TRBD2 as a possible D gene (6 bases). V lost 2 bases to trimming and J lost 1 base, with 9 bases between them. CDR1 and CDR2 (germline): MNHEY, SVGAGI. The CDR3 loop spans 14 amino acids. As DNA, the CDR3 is TGTGCCAGCAGTTACAGTAGCGGATCCTACGAGCAGTACTTC. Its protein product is CASSYSSGSYEQYF.

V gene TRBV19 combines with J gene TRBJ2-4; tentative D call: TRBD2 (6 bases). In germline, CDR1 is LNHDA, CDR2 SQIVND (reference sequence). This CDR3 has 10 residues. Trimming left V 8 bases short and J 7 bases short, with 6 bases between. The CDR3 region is CASGGNIQYF. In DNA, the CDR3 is TGTGCCAGTGGGGGGAACATTCAGTACTTC.

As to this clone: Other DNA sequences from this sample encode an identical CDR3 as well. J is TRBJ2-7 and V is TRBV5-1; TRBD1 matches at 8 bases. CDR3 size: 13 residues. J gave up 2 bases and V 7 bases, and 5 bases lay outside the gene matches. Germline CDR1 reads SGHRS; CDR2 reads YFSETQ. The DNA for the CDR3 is TGCGCCAGCCGCGGGACAGGCGCCTACGAGCAGTACTTC. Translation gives CASRGTGAYEQYF.

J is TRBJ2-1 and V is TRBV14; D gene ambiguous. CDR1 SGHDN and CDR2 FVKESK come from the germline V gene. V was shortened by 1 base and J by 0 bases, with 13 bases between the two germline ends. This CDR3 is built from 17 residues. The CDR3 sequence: CASSQVPTVFSYNEQFF. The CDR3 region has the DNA TGTGCCAGCAGCCAAGTCCCCACTGTTTTCTCCTACAATGAGCAGTTCTTC.